This entry features one T cell receptor (beta chain) sequence. These data are taken from a study of technical replicates of blood from several donors. The data were produced by immunoSEQ multiplex PCR, yet TCRdb's version contains in-frame clones alone and is incomplete. The sample has about 80,000 clones; 97% are singletons. The sample comprised T cells isolated from PBMCs. The TCR originated in a human donor in good health.

CDR3 in amino acids: CASSTSGSYEQYF. The CDR3, as DNA: TGTGCCAGCAGCACTAGCGGGTCCTACGAGCAGTACTTC. V and J are TRBV27 and TRBJ2-7; TRBD2 agrees at 9 bases. This CDR3 spans 13 amino acids. The V and J ends lost 6 bases and 1 base, in that order; junction bases with no gene match: 1. Per the germline V gene, CDR1 is MNHEY and CDR2 is SMNVEV (reference sequence).